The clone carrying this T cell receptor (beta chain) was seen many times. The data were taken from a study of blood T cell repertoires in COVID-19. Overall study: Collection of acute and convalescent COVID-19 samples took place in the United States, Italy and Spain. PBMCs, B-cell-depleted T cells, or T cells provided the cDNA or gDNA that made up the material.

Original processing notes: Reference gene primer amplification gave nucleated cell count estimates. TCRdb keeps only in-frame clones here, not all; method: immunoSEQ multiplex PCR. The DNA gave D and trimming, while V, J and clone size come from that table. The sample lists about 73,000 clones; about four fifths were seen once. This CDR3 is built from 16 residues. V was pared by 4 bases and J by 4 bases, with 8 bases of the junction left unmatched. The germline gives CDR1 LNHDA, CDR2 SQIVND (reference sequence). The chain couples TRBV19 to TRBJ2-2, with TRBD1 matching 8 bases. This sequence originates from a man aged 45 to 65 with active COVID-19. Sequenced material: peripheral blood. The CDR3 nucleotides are TGTGCCAGTAGTAAATCTCAGGGGGCTGGCACCGGGGAGCTGTTTTTT. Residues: CASSKSQGAGTGELFF.